These T cell receptor beta chains were read from a single sample in a study of CD8+ T cells in alopecia areata. Data came from immunoSEQ multiplex PCR; TCRdb stores just in-frame clones and leaves some out. The repertoire holds about 140,000 clones, with roughly 46% as singletons. The specimen comprised CD4+ T cells sorted from blood, sampled at week 0. These receptors originate from a human donor with alopecia areata. Each CDR3 is given with its conserved first and last residue. Fields, in order: J gene, D gene, clone size, V gene, CDR3 length, CDR3 protein, CDR3 DNA. D genes are given only for firm matches. Not every row has a clone size; where given, it reads once, few, many or a size class.

J: TRBJ1-4
D: TRBD1
size: NA
V: TRBV25-1
length: 13
CDR3: CASSGQGWEKLFF
DNA: TGTGCCAGCAGTGGACAGGGCTGGGAAAAACTGTTTTTT

J: TRBJ1-5
D: TRBD1
size: few
V: TRBV6-1
length: 15
CDR3: CASSRDRAGNQPQHF
DNA: TGTGCCAGCAGCCGGGACAGGGCTGGCAATCAGCCCCAGCATTTT

J: TRBJ1-1
D: NA
size: once
V: TRBV30
length: 11
CDR3: CAWSPRTEAFF
DNA: TGTGCCTGGAGCCCCAGGACTGAAGCTTTCTTT

J: TRBJ2-3
D: TRBD1
size: NA
V: TRBV5-1
length: 15
CDR3: CASRPWTGRTDTQYF
DNA: TGCGCCAGCAGACCCTGGACAGGGCGCACAGATACGCAGTATTTT

J: TRBJ1-1
D: NA
size: NA
V: TRBV30
length: 13
CDR3: CAWMEELNTEAFF
DNA: TGTGCCTGGATGGAGGAATTGAACACTGAAGCTTTCTTT

J: TRBJ2-3
D: NA
size: NA
V: TRBV25-1
length: 16
CDR3: CASSEFRGASTDTQYF
DNA: TGTGCCAGCAGTGAATTTCGGGGGGCCAGCACAGATACGCAGTATTTT

J: TRBJ2-3
D: NA
size: NA
V: TRBV29-1
length: 12
CDR3: CSVEGGRDTQYF
DNA: TGCAGCGTTGAGGGCGGACGCGATACGCAGTATTTT

J: TRBJ2-3
D: NA
size: few
V: TRBV18
length: 16
CDR3: CASSPPNTGSADTQYF
DNA: TGTGCCAGCTCACCACCTAACACAGGGAGCGCAGATACGCAGTATTTT

J: TRBJ2-7
D: TRBD1
size: few
V: TRBV6-1
length: 15
CDR3: CASPPTQGALYEQYF
DNA: TGTGCCAGCCCTCCGACACAGGGGGCCCTCTACGAGCAGTACTTC

J: TRBJ2-1
D: TRBD2
size: few
V: TRBV19
length: 16
CDR3: CASSTYSGRAAIEQFF
DNA: TGTGCCAGTAGTACTTATAGCGGGAGGGCAGCCATTGAGCAGTTCTTC

J: TRBJ2-1
D: NA
size: NA
V: TRBV29-1
length: 13
CDR3: CSGGRPGYNEQFF
DNA: TGCAGCGGGGGTAGGCCGGGATACAATGAGCAGTTCTTC

J: TRBJ2-1
D: NA
size: NA
V: TRBV2
length: 13
CDR3: CASSPGGADEQFF
DNA: TGTGCCAGCAGTCCAGGGGGGGCCGATGAGCAGTTCTTC

J: TRBJ1-1
D: NA
size: few
V: TRBV11-2
length: 13
CDR3: CASSLGRNTEAFF
DNA: TGTGCCAGCAGCTTAGGAAGGAACACTGAAGCTTTCTTT

J: TRBJ2-6
D: NA
size: few
V: TRBV27
length: 14
CDR3: CASSLSSGANVLTF
DNA: TGTGCCAGCAGTCTCTCCTCTGGGGCCAACGTCCTGACTTTC

J: TRBJ2-3
D: TRBD2
size: once
V: TRBV10-3
length: 16
CDR3: CAIRDGTSGRADTQYF
DNA: TGTGCCATCAGGGATGGGACTAGCGGGAGGGCCGATACGCAGTATTTT

J: TRBJ1-5
D: TRBD1
size: once
V: TRBV4-1
length: 16
CDR3: CASSQNPRQGHQPQHF
DNA: TGCGCCAGCAGCCAAAACCCTCGACAGGGCCATCAGCCCCAGCATTTT

J: TRBJ2-3
D: NA
size: NA
V: TRBV30
length: 14
CDR3: CAWRTGLRADTQYF
DNA: TGTGCCTGGAGGACCGGGCTCAGGGCAGATACGCAGTATTTT

J: TRBJ2-7
D: NA
size: few
V: TRBV23-1
length: 16
CDR3: CASSQVQGETRYEQYF
DNA: TGCGCCAGCAGTCAAGTTCAAGGGGAGACCCGCTACGAGCAGTACTTC

J: TRBJ2-5
D: NA
size: NA
V: TRBV6-1
length: 14
CDR3: CASSERSGWETQYF
DNA: TGTGCCAGCAGTGAACGAAGCGGGTGGGAGACCCAGTACTTC

J: TRBJ2-1
D: TRBD2
size: NA
V: TRBV23-1
length: 17
CDR3: CASSQIPGGSVYNEQFF
DNA: TGCGCCAGCAGTCAAATCCCCGGCGGGAGTGTATACAATGAGCAGTTCTTC

J: TRBJ1-2
D: NA
size: NA
V: TRBV5-1
length: 16
CDR3: CASSFGTAVLGYGYTF
DNA: TGCGCCAGCAGCTTCGGGACGGCGGTGTTGGGCTATGGCTACACCTTC

J: TRBJ2-1
D: TRBD2
size: NA
V: TRBV19
length: 20
CDR3: CASSIDGLAGELKNNNEQFF
DNA: TGTGCCAGTAGTATAGATGGACTAGCGGGAGAGCTGAAAAACAACAATGAGCAGTTCTTC

J: TRBJ2-1
D: TRBD2
size: NA
V: TRBV7-2
length: 15
CDR3: CASSLLGLAELQQFF
DNA: TGTGCCAGCAGCTTACTAGGACTAGCGGAGCTCCAGCAGTTCTTC

J: TRBJ2-6
D: NA
size: few
V: TRBV9
length: 17
CDR3: CASSVAGLRSGANVLTF
DNA: TGTGCCAGCAGCGTTGCAGGGTTAAGATCTGGGGCCAACGTCCTGACTTTC

J: TRBJ2-6
D: TRBD1
size: NA
V: TRBV4-1
length: 19
CDR3: CASSRDSGQGASGANVLTF
DNA: TGCGCCAGCAGCCGAGATTCGGGACAGGGGGCTTCTGGGGCCAACGTCCTGACTTTC

J: TRBJ2-7
D: TRBD1
size: NA
V: TRBV4-2
length: 17
CDR3: CADPGTGAPAVRYEQYF
DNA: TGTGCCGACCCCGGGACAGGGGCCCCCGCCGTGAGGTACGAGCAGTACTTC

J: TRBJ1-1
D: NA
size: once
V: TRBV11-2
length: 14
CDR3: CASSPAGGWTEAFF
DNA: TGTGCCAGCAGCCCAGCGGGGGGCTGGACTGAAGCTTTCTTT

J: TRBJ2-7
D: NA
size: NA
V: TRBV30
length: 11
CDR3: CAWSGRNEQYF
DNA: TGTGCCTGGAGTGGCCGGAACGAGCAGTACTTC

J: TRBJ1-1
D: NA
size: NA
V: TRBV7-2
length: 13
CDR3: CASSSAGITEAFF
DNA: TGTGCCAGCAGCTCCGCCGGAATCACTGAAGCTTTCTTT

J: TRBJ2-1
D: NA
size: once
V: TRBV7-9
length: 13
CDR3: CASSLKGNNEQFF
DNA: TGTGCCAGCAGCTTAAAGGGAAACAATGAGCAGTTCTTC

J: TRBJ2-7
D: TRBD1
size: NA
V: TRBV29-1
length: 14
CDR3: CSVDSGTGTNEQYF
DNA: TGCAGCGTTGACTCCGGGACAGGGACGAACGAGCAGTACTTC

J: TRBJ2-3
D: NA
size: NA
V: TRBV30
length: 16
CDR3: CAWSRTKGGFTDTQYF
DNA: TGTGCCTGGAGTCGCACTAAGGGGGGATTCACAGATACGCAGTATTTT

J: TRBJ2-3
D: NA
size: once
V: TRBV29-1
length: 15
CDR3: CSVRLWTGREDTQYF
DNA: TGCAGCGTTCGTTTGTGGACCGGGAGAGAAGATACACAGTATTTT

J: TRBJ2-6
D: NA
size: few
V: TRBV19
length: 16
CDR3: CASSSATGPGANVLTF
DNA: TGTGCCAGTAGTTCGGCCACAGGGCCTGGGGCCAACGTCCTGACTTTC

J: TRBJ1-2
D: NA
size: NA
V: TRBV5-1
length: 14
CDR3: CASSAGTANYGYTF
DNA: TGCGCCAGCAGCGCGGGGACCGCAAACTATGGCTACACCTTC

J: TRBJ1-2
D: NA
size: NA
V: TRBV6-5
length: 13
CDR3: CASSEAPGYGYTF
DNA: TGTGCCAGCAGTGAAGCTCCCGGCTATGGCTACACCTTC

J: TRBJ2-1
D: TRBD2
size: NA
V: TRBV9
length: 16
CDR3: CASSVNGGSSYNEQFF
DNA: TGTGCCAGCAGCGTTAACGGCGGGAGTTCCTACAATGAGCAGTTCTTC

J: TRBJ1-3
D: NA
size: few
V: TRBV15
length: 16
CDR3: CATSRGLQESGNTIYF
DNA: TGTGCCACCAGCAGAGGCCTACAAGAATCTGGAAACACCATATATTTT

J: TRBJ1-1
D: NA
size: NA
V: TRBV29-1
length: 16
CDR3: CSVVPPTWDTNTEAFF
DNA: TGCAGCGTTGTCCCCCCCACCTGGGACACGAACACTGAAGCTTTCTTT

J: TRBJ1-1
D: NA
size: NA
V: TRBV5-6
length: 13
CDR3: CASSLVKNTEAFF
DNA: TGTGCCAGCAGCTTAGTGAAGAACACTGAAGCTTTCTTT

J: TRBJ1-5
D: TRBD1
size: NA
V: TRBV28
length: 15
CDR3: CASSPSRGLKQPQHF
DNA: TGTGCCAGCAGCCCCTCCAGGGGGCTAAAGCAGCCCCAGCATTTT

J: TRBJ2-5
D: NA
size: NA
V: TRBV5-4
length: 15
CDR3: CASSLTGRHQETQYF
DNA: TGTGCCAGCAGCTTAACAGGGAGACACCAAGAGACCCAGTACTTC

J: TRBJ2-7
D: NA
size: NA
V: TRBV29-1
length: 11
CDR3: CSAHTDYEQYF
DNA: TGCAGCGCACACACAGATTACGAGCAGTACTTC

J: TRBJ2-7
D: TRBD2
size: few
V: TRBV7-2
length: 13
CDR3: CASSYPGRGEQYF
DNA: TGTGCCAGCAGCTACCCCGGGAGGGGCGAGCAGTACTTC

J: TRBJ2-7
D: NA
size: NA
V: TRBV28
length: 11
CDR3: CAIQNSYEQYF
DNA: TGTGCCATCCAGAACTCCTACGAGCAGTACTTC

J: TRBJ1-5
D: NA
size: NA
V: TRBV29-1
length: 14
CDR3: CSPGLPRRNQPQHF
DNA: TGCAGCCCGGGACTGCCGAGGCGCAATCAGCCCCAGCATTTT

J: TRBJ1-5
D: NA
size: NA
V: TRBV7-2
length: 15
CDR3: CASSLGEEPNQPQHF
DNA: TGTGCCAGCAGCTTAGGGGAGGAGCCCAATCAGCCCCAGCATTTT

J: TRBJ2-3
D: TRBD2
size: few
V: TRBV13
length: 19
CDR3: CASSLGLAGGPYQSDTQYF
DNA: TGTGCCAGCAGCCTTGGACTAGCGGGAGGGCCTTATCAATCAGATACGCAGTATTTT

J: TRBJ1-5
D: NA
size: NA
V: TRBV30
length: 15
CDR3: CAWGHGSGGNQPQHF
DNA: TGTGCCTGGGGGCACGGGTCCGGTGGCAATCAGCCCCAGCATTTT

J: TRBJ2-1
D: NA
size: few
V: TRBV30
length: 13
CDR3: CAWGTSSYNEQFF
DNA: TGTGCCTGGGGGACTTCCTCCTACAATGAGCAGTTCTTC

J: TRBJ2-7
D: TRBD1
size: NA
V: TRBV4-1
length: 16
CDR3: CASSQGRGQGIYEQYF
DNA: TGCGCCAGCAGCCAAGGTAGGGGACAGGGAATCTACGAGCAGTACTTC

J: TRBJ2-1
D: TRBD2
size: few
V: TRBV27
length: 15
CDR3: CASSISGRAYNEQFF
DNA: TGTGCCAGCAGTATTAGCGGGAGGGCCTACAATGAGCAGTTCTTC

J: TRBJ1-1
D: TRBD1
size: NA
V: TRBV19
length: 12
CDR3: CASSTRDREAFF
DNA: TGTGCCAGTAGTACCCGGGACAGAGAAGCTTTCTTT

J: TRBJ2-5
D: NA
size: NA
V: TRBV9
length: 13
CDR3: CASSVSLEETQYF
DNA: TGTGCCAGCAGCGTTTCACTAGAAGAGACCCAGTACTTC

J: TRBJ1-5
D: NA
size: NA
V: TRBV29-1
length: 12
CDR3: CSVGGDNQPQHF
DNA: TGCAGCGTTGGGGGGGATAATCAGCCCCAGCATTTT

J: TRBJ2-5
D: NA
size: NA
V: TRBV5-1
length: 15
CDR3: CASSATTGLRETQYF
DNA: TGCGCCAGCAGCGCCACCACAGGGTTAAGAGAGACCCAGTACTTC

J: TRBJ2-3
D: NA
size: few
V: TRBV29-1
length: 14
CDR3: CSVEGTASTDTQYF
DNA: TGCAGCGTTGAAGGGACGGCAAGCACAGATACGCAGTATTTT

J: TRBJ1-1
D: NA
size: once
V: TRBV30
length: 12
CDR3: CAWSYAGLEAFF
DNA: TGTGCCTGGAGTTACGCGGGGCTTGAAGCTTTCTTT

J: TRBJ2-1
D: TRBD1
size: NA
V: TRBV2
length: 17
CDR3: CASSEALFRGPLDEQFF
DNA: TGTGCCAGCAGTGAAGCGCTTTTCAGGGGGCCGTTGGATGAGCAGTTCTTC

J: TRBJ2-6
D: NA
size: NA
V: TRBV5-1
length: 18
CDR3: CASSSSGTAGSGANVLTF
DNA: TGCGCCAGCAGCTCTTCCGGGACAGCGGGCTCTGGGGCCAACGTCCTGACTTTC